The 3 T cell receptor beta chains presented below share a single source sample, sequenced in a study of cytomegalovirus exposure and HLA in healthy donors. 60 Vbeta and 13 Jbeta primers were used in PCR. Only in-frame clones appear in the TCRdb table, and some are missing; sequencing was by immunoSEQ multiplex PCR. The sample carries about 60,000 clones, approximately 89% recorded once. Sequences were obtained from PBMCs. The origin of the receptors is a man younger than 35 in good health and CMV-seronegative.

This chain connects TRBV18 to TRBJ1-6; possibly TRBD1 for D (5 bases). CDR1 KGHSH and CDR2 LQKENI come from the germline V gene. V was pared by 4 bases and J by 7 bases, with 11 bases between. This CDR3 is 14 amino acids long. Written as DNA, the CDR3 is TGTGCCAGCTCACTGACGGGGGGAAATTCACCCCTCCACTTT. The encoded protein is CASSLTGGNSPLHF. The full variable domain, with the rest looked up from reference TRBV18 and TRBJ1-6, is NAGVMQNPRHLVRRRGQEARLRCSPMKGHSHVYWYRQLPEEGLKFMVYLQKENIIDESGMPKERFSAEFPKEGPSILRIQQVVRGDSAAYFCASSLTGGNSPLHFGNGTRLTVT.

The DNA of the CDR3 is TGTGCCAGTTCCAGGGGGGCTGAGCAGTTCTTC. It encodes CASSRGAEQFF. The V gene is TRBV19, the J gene TRBJ2-1, with a weak D call TRBD1 (7 bases). This CDR3 contains 11 residues. V was cut by 8 bases and J by 9 bases, with 11 bases left in between. CDR1 is LNHDA and CDR2 is SQIVND in the germline V gene (reference sequence).

V and J are TRBV30 and TRBJ1-5; no definite D call. V gave up 1 base and J gave up 6 bases, with 19 bases separating them. There are 16 residues in the CDR3. Germline V gene data show CDR1 as GTSNPN and CDR2 as SVGIG (reference sequence). As DNA, the CDR3 is TGTGCCTGGAGTGACCTGGCGTGGGGAGCGACTCAGCCCCAGCATTTT. Translated, it gives CAWSDLAWGATQPQHF.